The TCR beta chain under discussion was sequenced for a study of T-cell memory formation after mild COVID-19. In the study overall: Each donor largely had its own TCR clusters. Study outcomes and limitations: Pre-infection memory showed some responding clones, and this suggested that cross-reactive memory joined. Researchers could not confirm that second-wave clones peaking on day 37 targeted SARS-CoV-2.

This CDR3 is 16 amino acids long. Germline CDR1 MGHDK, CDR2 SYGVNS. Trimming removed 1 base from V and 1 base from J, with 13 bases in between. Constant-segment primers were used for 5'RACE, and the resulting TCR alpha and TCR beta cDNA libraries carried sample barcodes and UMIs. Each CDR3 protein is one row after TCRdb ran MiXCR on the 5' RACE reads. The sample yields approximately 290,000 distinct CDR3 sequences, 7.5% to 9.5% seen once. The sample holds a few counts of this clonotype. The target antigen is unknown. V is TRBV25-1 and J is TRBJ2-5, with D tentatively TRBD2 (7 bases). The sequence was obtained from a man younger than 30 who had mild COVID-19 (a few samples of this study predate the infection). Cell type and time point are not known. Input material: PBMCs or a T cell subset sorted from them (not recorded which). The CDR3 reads CASSELGGPGQETQYF. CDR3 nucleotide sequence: TGTGCCAGCAGTGAATTGGGGGGGCCGGGCCAAGAGACCCAGTACTTC.